This is a list of T cell receptor beta chains from one sample in a study of blood T cell repertoires in COVID-19. Profiled with immunoSEQ multiplex PCR; TCRdb holds only in-frame clones, not every one. Of fewer than 250,000 clones in the sample, about 86% were seen once. The material sequenced was PBMCs or T cells enriched from blood (not recorded which). The receptors shown here come from a woman in her fifties or sixties with acute COVID-19. The CDR3 runs from the conserved cysteine through the conserved F or W. A D gene is named only where the DNA matches it firmly. Clone size, where shown, is once, few, many, or a class for clones that have expanded.

cdr3_nt | cdr3_aa | d_call | clone_size | j_call | cdr3_length | v_call
TGCGCCAGCAGCCAAGACGCCGGCGGGAGATCCTACGAGCAGTACTTC | CASSQDAGGRSYEQYF | TRBD2 | NA | TRBJ2-7 | 16 | TRBV4-1
TGTGCCAGCAGCCAAACCGGGACTAGCAATGAGCAGTTCTTC | CASSQTGTSNEQFF | TRBD2 | NA | TRBJ2-1 | 14 | TRBV4-2
TGTGCCAGCAGTTTGGAAGGGGGATATAGCAATCAGCCCCAGCATTTT | CASSLEGGYSNQPQHF | NA | NA | TRBJ1-5 | 16 | TRBV6-5
TGTGCCAGCAGTTCGTCAGGGGAAGGCTACACCTTC | CASSSSGEGYTF | NA | NA | TRBJ1-2 | 12 | TRBV27
TGTGCCAGCAGCTTAACCCGGGATCAGCAGTTCTTC | CASSLTRDQQFF | NA | once | TRBJ2-1 | 12 | TRBV11-2
TGTGCCAGCAGTTCCCCCCCACTCTACGAGCAGTACTTC | CASSSPPLYEQYF | NA | NA | TRBJ2-7 | 13 | TRBV27
TGTGCCAGCAGCGTAGGGCGGGAGGGGACCCAAGAGACCCAGTACTTC | CASSVGREGTQETQYF | TRBD2 | once | TRBJ2-5 | 16 | TRBV9
TGTGCCAGTACTAGGACGTCTGGAAACACCATATATTTT | CASTRTSGNTIYF | NA | NA | TRBJ1-3 | 13 | TRBV6-5
TGCGCCAGCAGCCTTGGACAGGGGGGAGATACGCAGTATTTT | CASSLGQGGDTQYF | TRBD1 | NA | TRBJ2-3 | 14 | TRBV5-1
TGTGCCAGCAGCTCGACAGGGGGCGTCGACTATGGCTACACCTTC | CASSSTGGVDYGYTF | TRBD1 | NA | TRBJ1-2 | 15 | TRBV7-3
TGCGCCAGCAGCTGGGGACTAGCCACAGATACGCAGTATTTT | CASSWGLATDTQYF | TRBD2 | NA | TRBJ2-3 | 14 | TRBV5-1
TGTGCCATCAGTGTACAGGGGGCCCAAGAGACCCAGTACTTC | CAISVQGAQETQYF | TRBD1 | NA | TRBJ2-5 | 14 | TRBV10-3
TGTGCCAGCAGCTCAGGGACTAGCGGGACGACCCAGTACTTC | CASSSGTSGTTQYF | TRBD2 | NA | TRBJ2-5 | 14 | TRBV7-3
TGTGCCAGCAGCCGCGGTTCAAGCCCGTTCTGGCCCCAGCATTTT | CASSRGSSPFWPQHF | NA | NA | TRBJ1-5 | 15 | TRBV7-2
TGTGCCAGTAGTGGGACAGGGAGTCTTTCCGGGGCCAACGTCCTGACTTTC | CASSGTGSLSGANVLTF | TRBD1 | NA | TRBJ2-6 | 17 | TRBV19
TGTGCCAGCTCACCTATGGACAGGTTTTATAACTATGGCTACACCTTC | CASSPMDRFYNYGYTF | TRBD1 | NA | TRBJ1-2 | 16 | TRBV18
TGTGCCAGTAGTATTGCCTCGAAAGCATCTGGAAACACCATATATTTT | CASSIASKASGNTIYF | NA | NA | TRBJ1-3 | 16 | TRBV19
TGTGCCAGCAGCCAAGCGGTTTCCTACAATGAGCAGTTCTTC | CASSQAVSYNEQFF | NA | NA | TRBJ2-1 | 14 | TRBV14
TGTGCCAGCAGACCACGTAGCGCAACCCACAATGAGCAGTTCTTC | CASRPRSATHNEQFF | NA | NA | TRBJ2-1 | 15 | TRBV7-2